This T cell receptor (beta chain) was recovered during a study of CD8 T cells in ankylosing spondylitis. Findings and limits, study-wide: Researchers report that disease-linked clones proved CD8+ and relatively rare in peripheral blood. Matched ankylosing spondylitis synovial fluid reportedly showed significant enrichment of disease-linked clones. Seemingly distinctive of ankylosing spondylitis blood was a TCR beta motif formed by eight highly homologous variants.

TCRdb reanalysed the 5' RACE reads using MiXCR and keeps one entry per CDR3 protein. Altogether about 750,000 distinct CDR3 sequences are present, under 20% being singletons, with the ten largest covering 19%. The CDR3 contains 15 residues. Trimming removed 1 base at V and 0 bases at J, with 10 bases between. Germline V gene data show CDR1 as DFQATT and CDR2 as SNEGSKA (reference sequence). This clonotype was seen a handful of times. Its matching antigen is unknown. V gene TRBV20-1 combines with J gene TRBJ1-5; D not resolved. What was sequenced was blood, either unsorted or a sorted T cell fraction (not recorded which). The receptor comes from a male donor with ankylosing spondylitis. CDR3 protein: CSARGRINSNQPQHF. The CDR3 region has the DNA TGCAGTGCTAGAGGGCGGATTAATAGCAATCAGCCCCAGCATTTT.